This T cell receptor beta chain was observed in a study of identical twins. Study results and limitations: Model-predicted out-of-frame TCR alpha sharing fell below observed values in monozygotic twins. The same donors were not followed; conclusions instead depended on cross-sectional statistical analysis. Twins shared out-of-frame alpha sequences with excess low generation probability.

Points on this clonotype: The antigen is unknown.

Germline V gene lookup returns CDR1 MNHNS and CDR2 SASEGT. The ends were cut back, 6 bases at V and 1 base at J, with 13 bases in the middle. The CDR3 has 14 residues. One entry per CDR3 protein, called by TCRdb with MiXCR from the 5' RACE reads. The data contain 450,000 or so distinct CDR3 sequences, approximately 14% of them singletons. These data also featured in a second study, about yellow fever vaccine responses in identical twins.

This receptor was identified in a woman under 30 in good health. Sequenced sample: CD4+ T cells sorted from blood. The chain has TRBV6-1 and TRBJ2-7; unclear D gene. The CDR3 sequence is CASRMGSLSYEQYF. The CDR3 region has the DNA TGTGCCAGCAGGATGGGGTCACTTTCCTACGAGCAGTACTTC.